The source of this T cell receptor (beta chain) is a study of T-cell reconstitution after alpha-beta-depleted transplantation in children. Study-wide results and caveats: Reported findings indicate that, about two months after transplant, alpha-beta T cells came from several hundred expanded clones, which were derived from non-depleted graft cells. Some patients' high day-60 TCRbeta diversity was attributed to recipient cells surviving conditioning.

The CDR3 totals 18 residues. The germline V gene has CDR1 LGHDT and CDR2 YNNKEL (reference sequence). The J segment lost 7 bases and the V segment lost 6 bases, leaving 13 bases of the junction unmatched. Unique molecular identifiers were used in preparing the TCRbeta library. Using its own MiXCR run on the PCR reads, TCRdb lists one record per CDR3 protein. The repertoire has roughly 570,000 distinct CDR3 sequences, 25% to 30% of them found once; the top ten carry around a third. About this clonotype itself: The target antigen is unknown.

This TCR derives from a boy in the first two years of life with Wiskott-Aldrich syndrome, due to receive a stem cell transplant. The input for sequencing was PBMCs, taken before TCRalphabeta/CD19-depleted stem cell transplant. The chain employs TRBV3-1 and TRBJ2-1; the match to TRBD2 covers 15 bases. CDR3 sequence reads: CASSSPRTSGRAWNEQFF. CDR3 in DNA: TGTGCCAGCAGTTCCCCTCGGACTAGCGGGAGGGCCTGGAATGAGCAGTTCTTC.